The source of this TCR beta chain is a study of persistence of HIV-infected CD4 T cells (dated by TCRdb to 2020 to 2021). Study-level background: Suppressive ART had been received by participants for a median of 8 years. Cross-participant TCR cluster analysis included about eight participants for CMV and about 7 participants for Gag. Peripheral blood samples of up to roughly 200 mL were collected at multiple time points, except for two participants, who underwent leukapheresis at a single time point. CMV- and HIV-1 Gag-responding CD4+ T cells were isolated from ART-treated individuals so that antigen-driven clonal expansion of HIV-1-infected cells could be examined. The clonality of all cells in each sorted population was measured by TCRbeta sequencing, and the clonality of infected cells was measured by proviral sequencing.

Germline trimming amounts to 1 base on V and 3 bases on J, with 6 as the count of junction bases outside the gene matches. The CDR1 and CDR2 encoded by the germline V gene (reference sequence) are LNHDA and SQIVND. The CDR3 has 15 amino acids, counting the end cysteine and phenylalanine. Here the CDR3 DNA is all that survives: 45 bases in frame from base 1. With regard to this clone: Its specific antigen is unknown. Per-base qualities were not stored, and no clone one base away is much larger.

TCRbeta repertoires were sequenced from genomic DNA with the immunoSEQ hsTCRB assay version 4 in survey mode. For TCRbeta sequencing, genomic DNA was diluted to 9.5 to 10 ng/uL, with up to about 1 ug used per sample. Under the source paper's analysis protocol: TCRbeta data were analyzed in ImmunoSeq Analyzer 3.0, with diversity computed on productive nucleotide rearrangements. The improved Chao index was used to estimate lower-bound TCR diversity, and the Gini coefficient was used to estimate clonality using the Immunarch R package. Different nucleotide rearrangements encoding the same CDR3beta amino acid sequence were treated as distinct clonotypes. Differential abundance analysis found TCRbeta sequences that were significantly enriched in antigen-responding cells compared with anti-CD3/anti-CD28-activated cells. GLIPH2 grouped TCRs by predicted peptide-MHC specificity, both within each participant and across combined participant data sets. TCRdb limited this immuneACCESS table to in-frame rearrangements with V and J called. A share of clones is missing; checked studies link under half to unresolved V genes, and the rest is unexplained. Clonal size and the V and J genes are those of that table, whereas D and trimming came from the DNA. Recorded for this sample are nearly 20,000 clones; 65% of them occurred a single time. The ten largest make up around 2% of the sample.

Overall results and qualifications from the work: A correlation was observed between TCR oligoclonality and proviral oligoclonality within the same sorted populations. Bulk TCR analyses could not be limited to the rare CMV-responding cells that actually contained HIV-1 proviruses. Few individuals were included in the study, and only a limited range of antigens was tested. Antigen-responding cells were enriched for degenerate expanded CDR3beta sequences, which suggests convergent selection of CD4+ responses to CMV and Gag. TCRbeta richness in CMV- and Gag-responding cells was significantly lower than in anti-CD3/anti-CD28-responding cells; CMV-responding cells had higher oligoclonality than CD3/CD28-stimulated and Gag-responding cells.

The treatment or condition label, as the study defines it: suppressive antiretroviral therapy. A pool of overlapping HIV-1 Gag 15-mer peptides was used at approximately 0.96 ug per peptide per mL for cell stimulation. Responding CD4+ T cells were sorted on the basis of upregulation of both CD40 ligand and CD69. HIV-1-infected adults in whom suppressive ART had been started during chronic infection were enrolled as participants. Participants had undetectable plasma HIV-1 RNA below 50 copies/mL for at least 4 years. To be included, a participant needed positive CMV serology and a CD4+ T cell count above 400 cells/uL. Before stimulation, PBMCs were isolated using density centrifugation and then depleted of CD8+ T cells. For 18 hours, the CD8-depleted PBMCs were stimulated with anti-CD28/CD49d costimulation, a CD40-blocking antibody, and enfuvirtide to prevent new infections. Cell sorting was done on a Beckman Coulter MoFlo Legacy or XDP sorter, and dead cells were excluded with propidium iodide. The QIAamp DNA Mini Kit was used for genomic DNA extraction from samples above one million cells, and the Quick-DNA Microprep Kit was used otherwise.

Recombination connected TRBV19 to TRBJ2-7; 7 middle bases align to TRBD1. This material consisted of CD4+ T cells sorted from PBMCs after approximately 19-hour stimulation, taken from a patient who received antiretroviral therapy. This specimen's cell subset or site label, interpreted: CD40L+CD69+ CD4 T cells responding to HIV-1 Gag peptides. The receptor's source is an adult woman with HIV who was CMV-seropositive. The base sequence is TGTGCCAGTAGTATAGGGATACAGGGGATCTACGAGCAGTACTTC. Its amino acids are CASSIGIQGIYEQYF.